This T cell receptor (beta chain) was retrieved from a study of vaccination effects on CD4 cells after COVID-19. Sequencing was performed with immunoSEQ multiplex PCR; in TCRdb, only in-frame clones are kept and a portion is missing. The sample includes more than 25,000 clones, approximately 68% of them seen just once. Ahead of sequencing, the ViraFEST assay grew antigen-specific CD4+ T cells using viral peptide pools. Scientists isolated CD4+ T cells after a roughly ten-day culture period ended. With regard to this clone: Its antigen is undetermined.

V lost 3 bases, J lost 0 bases, and 8 bases lay in between. The CDR3 length is 14 residues. Germline CDR1 and CDR2: SGHDN and FVKESK. The sequence was obtained from a human donor who received a COVID-19 vaccine. This rearrangement joins TRBV14 to TRBJ1-1; D is uncertain. The sample here was CD4+ T cells from PBMCs cultured with HCoV-229E spike peptides, taken before COVID-19 vaccination. Written as DNA, the CDR3 is TGTGCCAGCAGCCAGGTTCTCTTGAACACTGAAGCTTTCTTT. Its protein product is CASSQVLLNTEAFF.